The 30 T cell receptor beta chains reported below all come from one sample, sequenced in a study of cytomegalovirus exposure and HLA in healthy donors. The PCR made use of 60 Vbeta and 13 Jbeta primers. Sequencing was performed with immunoSEQ multiplex PCR; in TCRdb, only in-frame clones are kept and a portion is missing. The data contain roughly 130,000 clones, 8.5% of them singletons. What was sequenced was PBMCs. The receptor set was obtained from a man aged 40-49 years in good health and CMV-seronegative.

To note about this clone: A read error may produce the germline difference seen at one junction end. The chain links TRBV28 to TRBJ2-7; a possible D gene is TRBD2 (6 bases). Germline lookup yields CDR1 MDHEN and CDR2 SYDVKM. The CDR3 contains 14 residues. The CDR3 spells CASRFPGTRDEQYF. The CDR3 DNA reads as TGTGCCAGCCGTTTCCCAGGGACTCGGGACGAGCAGTACTTC.

This clone was observed a handful of times. The chain uses TRBV5-1 and TRBJ2-7, with TRBD1 identical over 8 bases. The V segment lost 7 bases and the J segment 0 bases; nucleotides outside the gene matches: 9. The germline V gene has CDR1 SGHRS and CDR2 YFSETQ. CDR3 length: 15 amino acids. CDR3 nucleotide sequence: TGCGCCAGCGGAACCATTGACAGGGGCTCCTACGAGCAGTACTTC. Residues: CASGTIDRGSYEQYF.

This clone appeared a few times. The chain links TRBV5-1 to TRBJ1-3; D is unclear. V lost 2 bases and J 3 bases, leaving 12 bases between the germline ends. Germline CDR1 and CDR2: SGHRS and YFSETQ. The CDR3 is made up of 15 amino acids. The CDR3 DNA follows: TGCGCCAGCAGCTTCGAAGGTACTAATGGAAACACCATATATTTT. Protein sequence: CASSFEGTNGNTIYF.

This clone was seen only a few times. The chain couples TRBV9 to TRBJ2-2; D gene ambiguous. CDR3 length: 12 residues. Germline CDR1 and CDR2: SGDLS and YYNGEE. V lost 4 bases, J lost 3 bases, and 4 bases lay in between. The CDR3 nucleotides read TGTGCCAGCAGCTCTTACACCGGGGAGCTGTTTTTT. Encoded protein: CASSSYTGELFF.

CDR3 sequence reads: CASSPVAGGRDTQYF. The DNA of the CDR3 is TGTGCCAGCAGCCCTGTAGCGGGAGGCCGGGATACGCAGTATTTT. V and J are TRBV4-2 and TRBJ2-3; 10 bases match TRBD2. With V trimmed by 4 bases and J by 6 bases, 7 bases remained unmatched. Germline V CDR1 and CDR2: LGHNA, YNFKEQ. This CDR3 comprises 15 residues.

A few counts support this clone. This chain connects TRBV6-4 to TRBJ2-3; the D gene is possibly TRBD1 (6 bases). The V gene's germline CDR1 is MRHNA and CDR2 SNTAGT. The length of the CDR3 is 14 residues. V dropped 3 bases and J dropped 1 base, with 8 bases sitting between them. In DNA, the CDR3 is TGTGCCAGCAGTGAAAAGGGGGGCACAGATACGCAGTATTTT. Protein sequence: CASSEKGGTDTQYF.

The chain couples TRBV9 to TRBJ1-2, with 8 bases lining up with TRBD1. Trimming removed 0 bases from V and 3 bases from J; junction bases left unmatched: 4. This CDR3 is built from 15 residues. The V gene's germline CDR1 is SGDLS and CDR2 YYNGEE. This CDR3 reads CASSVGSGGDYGYTF. The CDR3 DNA sequence: TGTGCCAGCAGCGTAGGGTCAGGGGGCGACTATGGCTACACCTTC.

This chain connects TRBV6-5 to TRBJ2-7; D gene unclear. From germline, CDR1 is MNHEY and CDR2 SVGAGI. V was pared by 6 bases and J by 4 bases, with 13 bases between. This CDR3 region has 13 residues. The CDR3 sequence is CASSPGWVYEQYF. The CDR3 nucleotides are TGTGCCAGCAGCCCCGGGTGGGTTTACGAGCAGTACTTC.

This clone turned up a few times. The rearrangement links TRBV9 to TRBJ2-5; TRBD1 is a possible D gene (6 bases). The ends were cut back, 4 bases at V and 4 bases at J, with 14 bases in the middle. Germline values: CDR1 SGDLS, CDR2 YYNGEE. The CDR3 is made up of 14 amino acids. CDR3 nucleotides: TGTGCCAGCAGCCCTCAATGGGGGCCAGAGACCCAGTACTTC. Translated, it gives CASSPQWGPETQYF.

This clone was counted between two and nine times. V gene TRBV12-5 combines with J gene TRBJ2-1, with D tentatively TRBD2 (5 bases). Per germline, CDR1 LGHNT and CDR2 FRNRAP. The CDR3 extends over 12 amino acids. V was shortened by 8 bases and J by 7 bases, with 12 bases between the two germline ends. CDR3 DNA: TGTGCTAGTTTCGCGGGCGGGAATGAGCAGTTCTTC. Its translation is CASFAGGNEQFF.

V is TRBV5-4 and J is TRBJ2-2; maybe TRBD1 (5 bases). With 0 bases removed from V and 1 base from J, the gap between germline ends came to 7 bases. There are 15 residues in the CDR3. The germline CDR1 and CDR2 sequences are SGHNT and YYREEE (reference sequence). CDR3 region: CASSLGDRNTGELFF. The CDR3, as DNA: TGTGCCAGCAGCTTGGGCGACAGGAACACCGGGGAGCTGTTTTTT.

This clone came up many times. The chain uses TRBV6-6 and TRBJ2-5; 11 bases fit TRBD2. Unmatched junction bases numbered 7, after V lost 2 bases and J lost 5 bases. The CDR3 has 16 amino acids. Per germline, CDR1 MNHNY and CDR2 SVGAGI (reference sequence). The CDR3 here is CASSYPGTSGGETQYF. The CDR3 nucleotides are TGTGCCAGCAGTTACCCCGGGACTAGCGGCGGCGAGACCCAGTACTTC.

This chain uses TRBV6-5 with TRBJ2-1; TRBD2 matches 12 bases. The trim removed 6 bases at V and 8 bases at J, leaving 2 bases unmatched. The germline CDR1 and CDR2 sequences are MNHEY and SVGAGI. The CDR3 totals 13 residues. CDR3 in DNA: TGTGCCAGCAGCACTAGCGGGGGGTATGAGCAGTTCTTC. Protein: CASSTSGGYEQFF.

The rearrangement uses TRBV29-1 and TRBJ2-3, with 9 bases aligning to TRBD1. The CDR3 extends over 16 amino acids. The germline V gene encodes CDR1 SQVTM and CDR2 ANQGSEA. The J segment lost 6 bases and the V segment lost 1 base, leaving 11 bases of the junction unmatched. For the CDR3, the DNA is TGCAGCGTTGAAGGCCACAGGGGGCAGGGTGGGGATACGCAGTATTTT. Translating it yields CSVEGHRGQGGDTQYF.

This clone was seen only a few times. The V and J genes are TRBV12-5 and TRBJ1-1; D is perhaps TRBD1 (5 bases). This CDR3 has 15 amino acids. Germline CDR1 is LGHNT and CDR2 is FRNRAP. V was trimmed by 8 bases and J by 4 bases, leaving 20 bases between them. The CDR3 region has the DNA TGTGCTAGTTGTGGGGGGGGAGGCCGGTGCACTGAAGCTTTCTTT. It codes for CASCGGGGRCTEAFF.

This clone showed up just a few times. CDR3 coding DNA: TGTGCCAGCAGTTTGGCGGGACTTGGGGAGCAGTACTTC. Amino acids: CASSLAGLGEQYF. This chain uses TRBV27 with TRBJ2-7, with D tentatively TRBD2 (6 bases). The V end lost 3 bases, the J end lost 7 bases, and 13 bases lay between the germline ends. CDR1 and CDR2 (germline): MNHEY, SMNVEV (reference sequence). CDR3 length: 13 residues.

The rearrangement uses TRBV28 and TRBJ2-3; 9 nucleotides agree with TRBD2. The CDR3 has 16 residues. From germline, CDR1 is MDHEN and CDR2 SYDVKM. V dropped 2 bases and J dropped 8; count of bases not matched to a gene: 11. CDR3 DNA: TGTGCCAGCAGTTTAAAAGCCGGACTAGCGCAGCGTACGCAGTATTTT. Amino acid sequence: CASSLKAGLAQRTQYF.

The table lists this clone with a few counts. The chain is built from TRBV30 and TRBJ2-2; 8 nucleotides align to TRBD2. V was pared by 4 bases and J by 4 bases, with 8 bases of the junction left unmatched. The germline CDR1 and CDR2 sequences are GTSNPN and SVGIG (reference sequence). This CDR3 is 15 amino acids long. DNA of the CDR3: TGTGCCTGGACGGCGGTAGCGGGACCCACCGGGGAGCTGTTTTTT. Translation gives CAWTAVAGPTGELFF.

This clone has only a few counts. The J gene is TRBJ2-7, the V gene TRBV28; D gene ambiguous. The V end lost 6 bases, the J end lost 0 bases, and 9 bases lay between the germline ends. The CDR3 has 13 amino acids. The germline V gene has CDR1 MDHEN and CDR2 SYDVKM. As DNA, the CDR3 is TGTGCCAGCAGGGGCACCCACTCCTACGAGCAGTACTTC. Its protein product is CASRGTHSYEQYF.

The rearrangement links TRBV7-9 to TRBJ2-5, with D possibly TRBD1 on 5 matching bases. Trimming removed 3 bases from V and 0 bases from J, with 8 bases in between. This CDR3 is 14 amino acids long. Germline V lookup: CDR1 SEHNR, CDR2 FQNEAQ (reference sequence). The chain's CDR3 is CASSLAGYQETQYF. The CDR3 DNA follows: TGTGCCAGCAGCTTGGCAGGGTACCAAGAGACCCAGTACTTC.

This clone was picked up a small number of times. The chain recombines TRBV28 with TRBJ1-5, with TRBD1 identical over 9 bases. Germline CDR1 and CDR2: MDHEN and SYDVKM. V was clipped by 5 bases and J by 0 bases; unmatched bases: 11. This CDR3 spans 18 amino acids. The CDR3 sequence is CASSPDRGISYSNQPQHF. CDR3 DNA sequence: TGTGCCAGCAGTCCTGACAGGGGGATAAGTTATAGCAATCAGCCCCAGCATTTT.

This clone has just a few counts. V gene TRBV19 combines with J gene TRBJ2-5; TRBD2 might be the D (5 bases). The CDR3 runs 13 residues. Trimming stripped 4 bases from V and 4 bases from J, with 10 bases between. CDR1 is LNHDA, CDR2 SQIVND, per germline (reference sequence). The CDR3 bases are TGTGCCAGTAGTACCCGGGGTAGAGAGACCCAGTACTTC. Its translation is CASSTRGRETQYF.

This rearrangement joins TRBV5-6 to TRBJ2-7, with 7 bases aligning to TRBD1. CDR3 size: 14 residues. With 0 bases clipped from V and 2 bases from J, the junction kept 2 bases outside the gene matches. Germline CDR1 reads SGHDT; CDR2 reads YYEEEE. CDR3 in DNA: TGTGCCAGCAGCTTGGGGCAGGGGGCCTACGAGCAGTACTTC. Translation gives CASSLGQGAYEQYF.

The genes are TRBV7-6 and TRBJ1-2, with a possible D match to TRBD1 (6 bases). The germline V and J ends were trimmed by 6 bases and 6 bases, with 14 bases remaining between them. This CDR3 is 13 amino acids long. From germline, CDR1 is SGHVS and CDR2 FNYEAQ. The CDR3 nucleotides read TGTGCCAGCAGTAAGGCGACAGGCCATGGCTACACCTTC. It yields the protein CASSKATGHGYTF.

The chain couples TRBV6-1 to TRBJ1-1; 7 bases fit TRBD1. The CDR3 sequence is 13 residues long. Germline loops: CDR1 MNHNS, CDR2 SASEGT. Trimming took 5 bases from V and 4 from J; bases not matched to a gene: 4. In DNA, the CDR3 is TGTGCCAGCAGTATACAGGGGAGCACTGAAGCTTTCTTT. The encoded protein is CASSIQGSTEAFF.

The chain combines TRBV7-9 with TRBJ2-7; TRBD2 is a possible D gene (5 bases). Germline-derived CDR1 and CDR2 are SEHNR and FQNEAQ (reference sequence). V gave up 0 bases and J gave up 0 bases, with 9 bases separating them. The CDR3 spans 15 residues. This CDR3 reads CASSLAGGPSYEQYF. CDR3 sequence (DNA): TGTGCCAGCAGCTTAGCTGGCGGGCCCTCCTACGAGCAGTACTTC.

The gene calls are TRBV7-9 and TRBJ2-5; weak D call: TRBD1 (5 bases). Germline loops: CDR1 SEHNR, CDR2 FQNEAQ (reference sequence). The CDR3 totals 14 residues. The V end lost 4 bases, the J end lost 2 bases, and 11 bases lay between the germline ends. The CDR3 nucleotides read TGTGCCAGCAGCTCCGTTGGGGCACAAGAGACCCAGTACTTC. It is translated as CASSSVGAQETQYF.

The sample holds many counts of this clone. The chain is built from TRBV2 and TRBJ1-4; no reliable D call. This CDR3 has 14 residues. V lost 6 bases, J lost 4 bases, and 12 bases lay in between. The germline V gene has CDR1 SNHLY and CDR2 FYNNEI. CDR3 region: CASRTPRGNEKLFF. DNA of the CDR3: TGTGCCAGCAGAACCCCGCGGGGTAATGAAAAACTGTTTTTT.

The J gene is TRBJ2-3, the V gene TRBV4-3; D is undetermined. V dropped 1 base and J dropped 1 base, with 6 bases sitting between them. The CDR3 is made up of 14 amino acids. Per the germline V gene, CDR1 is LGHNA and CDR2 is YSLEER. This chain's CDR3 is CASSQATGTDTQYF. CDR3 DNA sequence: TGCGCCAGCAGCCAAGCGACTGGCACAGATACGCAGTATTTT.

V usage is TRBV2 and J usage is TRBJ2-1; 8 bases align to TRBD1. V shed 6 bases and J 4 bases; nucleotides not matched to a gene: 8. Germline-derived CDR1 and CDR2 are SNHLY and FYNNEI. The CDR3 spans 15 residues. The CDR3 region has the DNA TGTGCCAGCAGCGAATTACAGGGGGTATACAATGAGCAGTTCTTC. Protein sequence: CASSELQGVYNEQFF.